What follows is one T cell receptor (beta chain) and its context. Its antigen is currently unknown. The data are from a study of coeliac disease. The wider study: Each coeliac patient was active, refractory type I, or diet-controlled.

V was pared by 6 bases and J by 7 bases, with 4 bases of the junction left unmatched. Germline V gene lookup returns CDR1 LNHDA and CDR2 SQIVND (reference sequence). CDR3 length: 14 residues. Repertoires were generated with immunoSEQ multiplex PCR, while TCRdb's copy carries only in-frame clones and drops some. The sample carries 3,500 to 5,000 clones, just over 60% recorded once. Overall study findings and caveats: Active celiac intraepithelial and lamina propria samples had lower TRB and TRG clonality than control samples. Cross-contamination between intraepithelial and lamina propria cells was possible. The authors judged this method unsuitable for unbiased gliadin-specific T cell detection.

The rearrangement uses TRBV19 and TRBJ1-4; 11 bases fit TRBD1. The sequenced material came from intraepithelial lymphocytes from the gut. This sequence was found in an older man with active celiac disease. CDR3 loop: CASSDGTGGEKLFF. The CDR3 DNA reads as TGTGCCAGTAGCGACGGGACAGGGGGTGAAAAACTGTTTTTT.